The 15 T cell receptor beta chains listed next were all sequenced from one sample in a study of CD8 T cells in Susac syndrome. Random hexamers served to reverse transcribe roughly 0.45 to 1 ug RNA. Each CDR3 protein is one row after TCRdb ran MiXCR on the immunoSEQ multiplex PCR reads. The sample yields around 160,000 distinct CDR3 sequences, 90% to 95% seen once. The material sequenced was CD4+ T cells from PBMCs. These receptors were collected from a human donor in good health.

The chain links TRBV29-1 to TRBJ1-5; TRBD1 is a possible D gene (5 bases). The germline V gene encodes CDR1 SQVTM and CDR2 ANQGSEA. This CDR3 is built from 13 residues. Trimming pared 3 bases from V and 6 bases from J, leaving 12 bases between. CDR3 region: CSVDEGQGQPQHF. In DNA, the CDR3 is TGCAGCGTTGACGAGGGGCAGGGTCAGCCCCAGCATTTT.

The V and J genes are TRBV6-5 and TRBJ1-5, with D maybe TRBD1 (6 bases). Germline values: CDR1 MNHEY, CDR2 SVGAGI. The CDR3 totals 13 residues. Trimming left V 4 bases short and J 6 bases short, with 10 bases between. Here the CDR3 reads CASSLTGGQPQHF. The DNA for the CDR3 is TGTGCCAGCAGTTTGACAGGCGGTCAGCCCCAGCATTTT.

This chain connects TRBV29-1 to TRBJ2-3, with D perhaps being TRBD1 or TRBD2 (6 bases each). Germline lookup yields CDR1 SQVTM and CDR2 ANQGSEA. CDR3 length: 13 amino acids. V lost 6 bases, J lost 4 bases, and 14 bases lay in between. The CDR3 is CSVEEGVADTQYF. CDR3 sequence (DNA): TGCAGCGTCGAGGAGGGGGTGGCAGATACGCAGTATTTT.

V usage is TRBV20-1 and J usage is TRBJ2-5, with 15 bases matching TRBD2. The CDR3 runs to 14 residues. Germline V lookup: CDR1 DFQATT, CDR2 SNEGSKA (reference sequence). The ends lost 3 bases at V and 5 bases at J; junction bases unmatched: 1. In DNA, the CDR3 is TGCAGTGCTAGTGGGACTAGCGGGGGGGAGACCCAGTACTTC. Protein: CSASGTSGGETQYF.

The chain couples TRBV6-2 or TRBV6-3 to TRBJ2-1; TRBD2 agrees at 8 bases. V gave up 2 bases and J gave up 2 bases; unmatched junction bases: 2. CDR3 length equals 15 residues. Germline V gives CDR1 MNHEY, CDR2 SVGEGT. DNA of the CDR3: TGTGCCAGCAGTTACACCGGGGGGGCCTACAATGAGCAGTTCTTC. Translating it yields CASSYTGGAYNEQFF.

The chain employs TRBV30 and TRBJ1-5; perhaps TRBD1 as D (6 bases). Trimming cost V 3 bases and J 16 bases, with 22 bases left between them. CDR1 and CDR2 (germline): GTSNPN, SVGIG (reference sequence). This CDR3 region has 13 residues. CDR3 bases: TGTGCCTGGAGCCCTACAAGGAGGGACAAAATCCATTTT. Translated: CAWSPTRRDKIHF.

As DNA, the CDR3 is TGTGCCAGCAGTTCTAGGTCGCTCGGGGAGACCCAGTACTTC. As protein: CASSSRSLGETQYF. The chain uses TRBV12-3 or TRBV12-4 and TRBJ2-5, with D hard to call. With 4 bases removed from V and 5 bases from J, the gap between germline ends came to 14 bases. The CDR3 has 14 residues.

The V and J genes are TRBV20-1 and TRBJ1-2; the match to TRBD1 covers 8 bases. CDR1 is DFQATT and CDR2 is SNEGSKA in the germline V gene (reference sequence). The length of the CDR3 is 13 residues. J gave up 6 bases and V 4 bases, and 7 bases lay outside the gene matches. CDR3 region: CSATIRGLNGYTF. The CDR3 DNA reads TGCAGTGCTACTATCAGGGGGCTGAATGGCTACACCTTC.

The chain links TRBV30 to TRBJ1-6, with D uncertain. This CDR3 region has 15 residues. V dropped 0 bases and J dropped 6 bases, with 12 bases sitting between them. In germline, CDR1 is GTSNPN, CDR2 SVGIG (reference sequence). The CDR3 nucleotides are TGTGCCTGGAGTGTACGGCTACAGACTAATTCACCCCTCCACTTT. Translating it yields CAWSVRLQTNSPLHF.

The V call is TRBV29-1, the J call TRBJ1-4, with D perhaps matching TRBD1 (5 bases). V was clipped by 4 bases and J by 7 bases, with 13 bases between them. The CDR3 spans 13 residues. Germline assignment: CDR1 SQVTM and CDR2 ANQGSEA. The DNA of the CDR3 is TGCAGCGTTGGGCCAGGGATAAGTGAAAAACTGTTTTTT. Translating gives CSVGPGISEKLFF.

This clonotype was detected once. V is TRBV28 and J is TRBJ2-3; 10 nucleotides match TRBD1. CDR1 and CDR2 from the germline V gene are MDHEN and SYDVKM. With V trimmed by 4 bases and J by 3 bases, 1 base remained unmatched. The CDR3 runs 14 residues. This chain's CDR3 is CASSWDRGTDTQYF. For the CDR3, the DNA is TGTGCCAGCAGTTGGGACAGGGGAACAGATACGCAGTATTTT.

The gene calls are TRBV14 and TRBJ2-2; no clear D gene. The length of the CDR3 is 13 residues. Germline-derived CDR1 and CDR2 are SGHDN and FVKESK. The V end was cut by 0 bases, the J end by 7 bases, with 6 bases between. The chain's CDR3 is CASSQDPVGELFF. Here the CDR3 DNA reads TGTGCCAGCAGCCAAGACCCGGTCGGGGAGCTGTTTTTT.

The genes are TRBV7-2 and TRBJ2-7, with D uncertain. Germline V CDR1 and CDR2: SGHTA, FQGNSA. The CDR3 totals 14 residues. Trimming left V 5 bases short and J 0 bases short, with 11 bases between. The CDR3 reads CASSPVGSSYEQYF. The CDR3 DNA reads as TGTGCCAGCAGCCCCGTTGGCAGCTCCTACGAGCAGTACTTC.

This chain joins TRBV29-1 and TRBJ2-5; D is undetermined. Germline CDR1 is SQVTM and CDR2 is ANQGSEA. CDR3 size: 12 residues. Trimming shortened V by 6 bases and J by 7 bases, and 15 bases separated the two germline ends. The CDR3 sequence is CSVLLSMGTQYF. The DNA for the CDR3 is TGCAGCGTCCTACTATCAATGGGGACCCAGTACTTC.

This CDR3 reads CASSQDEGGEAFF. The CDR3 nucleotides read TGTGCCAGCAGCCAAGACGAGGGCGGTGAAGCTTTCTTT. The rearrangement links TRBV3-1 to TRBJ1-1; no reliable D call. V was clipped by 0 bases and J by 7 bases, with 9 bases between them. Germline V gene data show CDR1 as LGHDT and CDR2 as YNNKEL (reference sequence). The CDR3 is 13 residues long. Drawing the rest from reference TRBV3-1 and TRBJ1-1, the complete variable domain is DTAVSQTPKYLVTQMGNDKSIKCEQNLGHDTMYWYKQDSKKFLKIMFSYNNKELIINETVPNRFSPKSPDKAHLNLHINSLELGDSAVYFCASSQDEGGEAFFGQGTRLTVV.